The present entry profiles one T cell receptor beta chain with its context. Germline V gene data show CDR1 as SGHDN and CDR2 as FVKESK. V shed 8 bases and J 10 bases; nucleotides not matched to a gene: 9. The CDR3 has 14 amino acids. The sample originates from a study of control samples from healthy donors and cancer patients. Some clones are missing from TCRdb's copy, which holds only in-frame ones; the method was immunoSEQ multiplex PCR. The sample consists of 150,000 to 200,000 clones, 90% of them appearing once. The chain combines TRBV14 with TRBJ2-1, with 12 bases that match TRBD2. The TCR originated in a woman aged 45-65 years in good health. The sequencing input was blood. CDR3 in amino acids: CASLSSGGALEQFF. CDR3 coding DNA: TGTGCCAGCTTATCTAGCGGGGGGGCCCTAGAGCAGTTCTTC.